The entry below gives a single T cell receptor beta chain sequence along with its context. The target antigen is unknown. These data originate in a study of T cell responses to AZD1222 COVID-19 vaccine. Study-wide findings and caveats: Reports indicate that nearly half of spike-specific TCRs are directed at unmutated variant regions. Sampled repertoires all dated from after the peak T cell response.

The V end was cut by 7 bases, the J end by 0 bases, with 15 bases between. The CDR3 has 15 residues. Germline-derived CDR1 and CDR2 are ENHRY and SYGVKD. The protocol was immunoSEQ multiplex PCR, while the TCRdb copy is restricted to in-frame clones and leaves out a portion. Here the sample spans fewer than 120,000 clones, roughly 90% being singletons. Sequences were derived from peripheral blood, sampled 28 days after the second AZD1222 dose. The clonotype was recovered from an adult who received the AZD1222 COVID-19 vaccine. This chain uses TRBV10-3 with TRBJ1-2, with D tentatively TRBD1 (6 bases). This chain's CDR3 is CAITTGSSANYGYTF. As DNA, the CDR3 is TGTGCCATCACAACAGGGTCCAGCGCTAACTATGGCTACACCTTC.